This T cell receptor beta chain stems from a study of cytomegalovirus exposure and HLA in healthy donors. Study-level findings and limits: A list of 164 TCR beta chains associated with cytomegalovirus was given. One variant, a missense change in DCLRE1C, was linked in a later analysis to TCR beta V- and J-gene trimming. Clonal expansion, a later analysis showed, was greater in HLA-associated TCR beta chains than in equally common others. An assumption of roughly uniform sequencing depth across donors underlay the presence/absence analyses.

This CDR3 is built from 12 residues. V shed 4 bases and J shed 2 bases, with 6 bases lying between them. The germline V gene encodes CDR1 MNHNS and CDR2 SASEGT. Both 60 Vbeta primers and 13 Jbeta primers went into the PCR. Data came from immunoSEQ multiplex PCR; TCRdb stores just in-frame clones and leaves some out. This repertoire shows roughly 150,000 clones, around 80% found once; its top ten account for over 2.5%. Points on this clone: As yet, its antigen is unknown.

The sequenced sample consisted of PBMCs. V and J are TRBV6-1 and TRBJ2-7; D is ambiguous. The sequence was obtained from a female donor in good health and CMV-seronegative. The DNA for the CDR3 is TGTGCCAGCAGTGTGCCAGCCTACGAGCAGTACTTC. Protein product: CASSVPAYEQYF.